This paragraph reports one T cell receptor beta chain. No antigen is known for it. Amplification used 60 Vbeta primers and 13 Jbeta primers. TCRdb's copy holds only in-frame clones and misses some; the assay was immunoSEQ multiplex PCR. The sample lists about 130,000 clones; about 81% were seen once. The data originate from a study of cytomegalovirus exposure and HLA in healthy donors. Background on the study: Earlier sequencing of 150 million to 200 million T cells yielded 100 million to 120 million unique TCR beta sequences. Study-wide results and caveats: Upon later analysis, HLA-associated TCR beta chains proved more clonally expanded than other, equally common chains. As a later analysis showed, a missense DCLRE1C variant was linked to trimming of TCR beta V- and J-genes. Indistinguishable V segments such as TRBV6-2 and TRBV6-3 were excluded.

Germline V gene sequence: CDR1 KGHSH, CDR2 LQKENI. The V gene lost 3 bases and the J gene lost 2 bases, with 10 bases spanning the gap. There are 14 residues in the CDR3. J is TRBJ1-1 and V is TRBV18; weak D call: TRBD1 (5 bases). The receptor's source is a middle-aged woman in good health and CMV-seropositive. Sequencing used PBMCs. The chain's CDR3 is CASSPGGLNTEAFF. Here the CDR3 DNA reads TGTGCCAGCTCACCGGGGGGGTTAAACACTGAAGCTTTCTTT. Full variable domain (remainder filled in from reference TRBV18 and TRBJ1-1): NAGVMQNPRHLVRRRGQEARLRCSPMKGHSHVYWYRQLPEEGLKFMVYLQKENIIDESGMPKERFSAEFPKEGPSILRIQQVVRGDSAAYFCASSPGGLNTEAFFGQGTRLTVV.